This paragraph covers one TCR beta chain sequence. Its cognate antigen is unknown. These data originate in a study of graft-versus-host responses after intestinal transplantation. Study background: Tacrolimus and steroids were given for two to four years to all recipients after anti-thymocyte globulin induction.

Study outcomes and limitations: Some GvH clones appeared in ileal mucosa or blood before recipient bone marrow. Circulating GvH clone levels at their peak were associated with HvG declines (early post-transplant). Some patients had graft-donor T cell macrochimerism, and their allografts showed high graft-versus-host to host-versus-graft clonal ratios.

Using immunoSEQ multiplex PCR, the repertoire was profiled, and TCRdb retains in-frame clones only, with some absent. The repertoire holds around 90,000 clones, with roughly 92% as singletons. With 0 bases removed from V and 2 bases from J, the gap between germline ends came to 15 bases. Germline assignment: CDR1 SGDLS and CDR2 YYNGEE. The CDR3 is made up of 17 amino acids. The V and J genes are TRBV9 and TRBJ2-1; the D gene is possibly TRBD1 (6 bases). The specimen comprised unstimulated CD4+ T cells sorted from spleen or lymph node cells, sampled before intestinal transplant. This clonotype originated in a human donor who received an intestinal transplant. CDR3 sequence (DNA): TGTGCCAGCAGCGTAGATCCCTTGGGGGCAACCTACAATGAGCAGTTCTTC. Translating it yields CASSVDPLGATYNEQFF.